One and the same sample provided the 2 T cell receptor beta chains below, sequenced in a study of tumor and adjacent non-tumor tissue in lung cancer. This sample's RNA came from whole unsorted tissue. The normal lung tissue was taken more than 3 cm from the tumor edge. A modified ARM-PCR protocol with three rounds of nested PCR amplified TCRbeta. TCRdb used MiXCR to reprocess the multiplex PCR reads, holding one entry per CDR3 protein. The sample yields over 40,000 distinct CDR3 sequences, roughly 62% seen once. Sequenced input: distant non-tumor lung tissue. These receptors all stem from a woman aged 40 to 50 with non-small cell lung cancer.

As for this clonotype: Since a much larger clone is just one base distant, this may be a read error. This sequence joins TRBV5-1 and TRBJ1-2; 9 nucleotides match TRBD1. The CDR3 covers 14 residues. The germline V gene has CDR1 SGHRS and CDR2 YFSETQ. DNA for the CDR3: TGCGCCAGCAACTTGGCCGACAGGGGGAGAGGCTACACCTTC. Amino acid sequence: CASNLADRGRGYTF.

This clonotype was counted only a few times. V and J are TRBV20-1 and TRBJ1-1; D unresolved. With 3 bases removed from V and 0 bases from J, the gap between germline ends came to 8 bases. Germline CDR1 DFQATT, CDR2 SNEGSKA (reference sequence). There are 13 residues in the CDR3. CDR3 amino acids: CSASEQMNTEAFF. The DNA for the CDR3 is TGCAGTGCTAGCGAGCAGATGAACACTGAAGCTTTCTTT.